The clone carrying this T cell receptor beta chain was counted many times. Antigen specificity is unknown. The CDR3 contains 14 residues. V lost 2 bases, J lost 1 base, and 8 bases lay in between. Germline lookup yields CDR1 KGHSH and CDR2 LQKENI. The data derive from a study of human T cells and chemical hapten exposure. The overall study: The study lasted roughly five months, and patients were dosed weekly with diphenylcyclopropenone on the scalp throughout.

TCRdb recomputed calls from the RACE reads with MiXCR, one row per CDR3 protein. The sample consists of around 110,000 distinct CDR3 sequences, 9% to 13% of them appearing once. Specified time point: patch test 1, 2 weeks after DPC sensitization. Sample treatment: therapeutic diphenylcyclopropenone sensitization with weekly scalp DPC. The study drew its donors from alopecia patients who were 18 to 70 years old and suitable for DPC. Study-wide findings and caveats: High-frequency TCRs, those above 1 in 1000, stayed the same after DPC sensitization. Donors, who had alopecia, may show an immune response that differs from healthy people's.

This TCR was sampled from a woman between 45 and 60 years old with alopecia areata. Some clones in this sample may be carry-over from other donors' samples. The V gene is TRBV18, the J gene TRBJ2-5; D uncertain. The sequenced sample was whole blood, obtained in connection with sensitization to the hapten diphenylcyclopropenone (DPC). CDR3 sequence: CASSPTSGQETQYF. The CDR3 nucleotides read TGTGCCAGCTCACCAACATCGGGCCAAGAGACCCAGTACTTC. Combining the CDR3 with reference TRBV18 and TRBJ2-5 gives the whole variable domain NAGVMQNPRHLVRRRGQEARLRCSPMKGHSHVYWYRQLPEEGLKFMVYLQKENIIDESGMPKERFSAEFPKEGPSILRIQQVVRGDSAAYFCASSPTSGQETQYFGPGTRLLVL.